This passage covers 14 T cell receptor beta chains from one sample sequenced in a study of Tregs in tolerant kidney transplant recipients. Measured with immunoSEQ multiplex PCR; TCRdb has only the in-frame clones, and not every one. The sample includes tens of thousands of clones, roughly nine tenths seen only once; the top ten take less than 0.75%. The sample comprised Tregs from blood. The receptors derive from a human donor in good health.

The V call is TRBV28, the J call TRBJ2-7; unclear D gene. The CDR3 extends over 14 amino acids. V lost 3 bases and J lost 2, with 11 bases in between. Germline V gene data show CDR1 as MDHEN and CDR2 as SYDVKM. This CDR3 reads CASSFGRSAYEQYF. The DNA for the CDR3 is TGTGCCAGCAGTTTCGGCAGGTCTGCCTACGAGCAGTACTTC.

V gene TRBV18 combines with J gene TRBJ1-5; maybe TRBD1 (6 bases). Germline-derived CDR1 and CDR2 are KGHSH and LQKENI. This CDR3 spans 13 amino acids. Trimming stripped 3 bases from V and 7 bases from J, with 10 bases between. The CDR3 DNA is TGTGCCAGCTCACCTGAGGGGGTGCAGCCCCAGCATTTT. Its translation: CASSPEGVQPQHF.

The chain couples TRBV6-5 to TRBJ1-5, with TRBD1 as a possible D gene (5 bases). Germline V gene lookup returns CDR1 MNHEY and CDR2 SVGAGI. V shed 0 bases and J shed 6 bases, with 15 bases lying between them. CDR3 size: 16 residues. The DNA for the CDR3 is TGTGCCAGCAGTTACTCATCCAGGGCCCTCGGTCAGCCCCAGCATTTT. It codes for CASSYSSRALGQPQHF.

The chain is built from TRBV2 and TRBJ1-1, with TRBD1 matching over 7 bases. Germline V lookup: CDR1 SNHLY, CDR2 FYNNEI. With 4 bases clipped from V and 1 base from J, the junction kept 6 bases outside the gene matches. This CDR3 has 15 amino acids. Here the CDR3 reads CASSALGQPNTEAFF. For the CDR3, the DNA is TGTGCCAGCAGTGCTCTGGGACAGCCGAACACTGAAGCTTTCTTT. The full variable domain, rest sourced from reference TRBV2 and TRBJ1-1, is EPEVTQTPSHQVTQMGQEVILRCVPISNHLYFYWYRQILGQKVEFLVSFYNNEISEKSEIFDDQFSVERPDGSNFTLKIRSTKLEDSAMYFCASSALGQPNTEAFFGQGTRLTVV.

The chain uses TRBV6-6 and TRBJ2-6; unclear D gene. This CDR3 contains 15 residues. The V end was cut by 6 bases, the J end by 1 base, with 10 bases between. Germline V lookup: CDR1 MNHNY, CDR2 SVGAGI (reference sequence). This CDR3 is CASSPGWSGANVLTF. CDR3 bases: TGTGCCAGCAGCCCCGGGTGGTCTGGGGCCAACGTCCTGACTTTC.

The chain is built from TRBV29-1 and TRBJ1-5, with TRBD1 identical over 7 bases. Looked up from germline, CDR1 is SQVTM and CDR2 is ANQGSEA. This CDR3 is 14 amino acids long. The junction had 9 bases not matched to a gene; V was cut back by 4 bases and J by 6 bases. The CDR3 sequence is CSVAGGAGGQPQHF. The DNA of the CDR3 is TGCAGCGTTGCGGGGGGGGCAGGGGGTCAGCCCCAGCATTTT.

The chain has TRBV9 and TRBJ2-3, with TRBD1 identical over 7 bases. Per germline, CDR1 SGDLS and CDR2 YYNGEE. Unmatched junction bases numbered 0, after V lost 4 bases and J lost 1 base. The CDR3 runs 13 residues. CDR3 protein: CASSQGGTDTQYF. CDR3 nucleotide sequence: TGTGCCAGCAGCCAGGGGGGCACAGATACGCAGTATTTT.

V and J are TRBV4-1 and TRBJ2-2; tentative D call: TRBD1 (5 bases). This CDR3 has 17 residues. Germline lookup yields CDR1 MGHRA and CDR2 YSYEKL. V was shortened by 3 bases and J by 5 bases, with 19 bases between the two germline ends. The CDR3 loop is CASSQWKGITFTGELFF. In DNA, the CDR3 is TGCGCCAGCAGCCAGTGGAAGGGGATTACTTTTACCGGGGAGCTGTTTTTT.

This chain connects TRBV7-8 to TRBJ1-1, with D perhaps matching TRBD1 (5 bases). The CDR3 contains 14 residues. CDR1 is SGHVS, CDR2 FQNEAQ, per germline. The V gene lost 3 bases and the J gene lost 2 bases, with 10 bases spanning the gap. DNA of the CDR3: TGTGCCAGCAGCTTTCGGGACGGCAACACTGAAGCTTTCTTT. Its protein product is CASSFRDGNTEAFF. The complete variable domain, with remaining parts taken from reference TRBV7-8 and TRBJ1-1, reads GAGVSQSPRYKVAKRGQDVALRCDPISGHVSLFWYQQALGQGPEFLTYFQNEAQLDKSGLPSDRFFAERPEGSVSTLKIQRTQQEDSAVYLCASSFRDGNTEAFFGQGTRLTVV.

This rearrangement joins TRBV29-1 to TRBJ2-3, with D tentatively TRBD1 or TRBD2 (6 bases each). Germline values: CDR1 SQVTM, CDR2 ANQGSEA. CDR3 size: 13 residues. V was cut by 2 bases and J by 4 bases, with 10 bases left in between. CDR3 nucleotide sequence: TGCAGCGTTGAAAAGAGGGGGGCAGATACGCAGTATTTT. Its translation is CSVEKRGADTQYF.

Notes on this clone: The germline gene is not matched at one end of the junction; a read error may be the cause. The rearrangement joins TRBV28 to TRBJ2-2; D is possibly TRBD1 or TRBD2 (5 bases each). The germline CDR1 and CDR2 sequences are MDHEN and SYDVKM. The CDR3 is made up of 15 amino acids. This CDR3 is CASSYRLGNTGEPFF. CDR3 in DNA: TGTGCCAGCAGTTACAGGTTGGGGAACACCGGGGAGCCGTTTTTT.

The gene calls are TRBV10-3 and TRBJ2-7; no definite D call. The CDR3 extends over 13 amino acids. Germline loops: CDR1 ENHRY, CDR2 SYGVKD. V lost 6 bases to trimming and J lost 3 bases, with 12 bases between them. The CDR3 nucleotides are TGTGCCATCAGCGAGAGCGCAAGCTACGAGCAGTACTTC. Its translation: CAISESASYEQYF.

The chain couples TRBV5-4 to TRBJ1-1; D gene uncertain. Germline CDR1 reads SGHNT; CDR2 reads YYREEE (reference sequence). V was trimmed by 3 bases and J by 8 bases, leaving 14 bases between them. This CDR3 region has 13 residues. DNA for the CDR3: TGTGCCAGCAGCTCCCCTCGGGCAGCAGAAGCTTTCTTT. Translating gives CASSSPRAAEAFF.

The chain couples TRBV7-8 to TRBJ2-1; 12 nucleotides match TRBD1. J gave up 8 bases and V 4 bases, and 6 bases lay outside the gene matches. The CDR3 totals 15 residues. Germline-derived CDR1 and CDR2 are SGHVS and FQNEAQ. This chain's CDR3 is CASSSGQGAGDEQFF. The DNA of the CDR3 is TGTGCCAGCAGCTCGGGACAGGGGGCGGGAGATGAGCAGTTCTTC.